The subject of this entry is one T cell receptor (beta chain). The data belong to a study of blood T cell repertoires in COVID-19. Study context: Samples representing acute and convalescent COVID-19 were sourced from the United States, Italy and Spain.

Authors' analysis steps: Estimation of nucleated cell counts relied on the amplification of reference gene primers. Measured with immunoSEQ multiplex PCR; TCRdb has only the in-frame clones, and not every one. D and trimming were read from the DNA, whereas the V and J calls and clone size are those reported in that table. The table records approximately 300,000 clones, around nine tenths of them present only once. With V trimmed by 1 base and J by 1 base, 3 bases remained unmatched. The CDR3 is 15 residues long. Germline V CDR1 and CDR2: PRHDT, FYEKMQ (reference sequence). The Seattle patients joined while their infection was active and were tracked longitudinally afterward.

The rearrangement joins TRBV13 to TRBJ1-1; TRBD1 agrees at 7 bases. The sequenced sample was peripheral blood. The receptor comes from a woman aged 25 to 45 with COVID-19, enrolled during active disease. The CDR3 loop is CASSLDGDRNTEAFF. DNA of the CDR3: TGTGCCAGCAGCTTAGACGGGGACAGGAACACTGAAGCTTTCTTT.